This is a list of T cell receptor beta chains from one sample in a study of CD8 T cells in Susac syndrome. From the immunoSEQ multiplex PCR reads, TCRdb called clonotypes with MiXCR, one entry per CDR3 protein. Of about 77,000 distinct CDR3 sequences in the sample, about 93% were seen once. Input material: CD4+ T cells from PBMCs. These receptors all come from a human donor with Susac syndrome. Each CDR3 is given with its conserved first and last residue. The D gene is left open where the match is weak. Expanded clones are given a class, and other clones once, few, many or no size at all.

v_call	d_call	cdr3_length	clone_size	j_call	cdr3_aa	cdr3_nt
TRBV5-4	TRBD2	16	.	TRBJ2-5	CASSLEGLAGGKTQYF	TGTGCCAGCAGCTTGGAGGGACTAGCGGGGGGTAAAACCCAGTACTTC
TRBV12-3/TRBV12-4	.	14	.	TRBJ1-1	CASSTTGVLFEAFF	TGTGCCAGCAGTACCACGGGAGTCCTATTTGAAGCTTTCTTT
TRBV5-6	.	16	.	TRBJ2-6	CASSHRRSSGANVLTF	TGTGCCAGCAGCCACCGAAGATCCTCTGGGGCCAACGTCCTGACTTTC
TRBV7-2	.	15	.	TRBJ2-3	CASSLAPHTTDTQYF	TGTGCCAGCAGCCTGGCCCCGCATACCACAGATACGCAGTATTTT
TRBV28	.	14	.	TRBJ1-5	CASTYGTYNQPQHF	TGTGCCAGCACTTACGGGACATACAATCAGCCCCAGCATTTT
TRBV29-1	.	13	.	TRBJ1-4	CSVVQGDGEKLFF	TGCAGCGTTGTCCAGGGAGACGGGGAAAAACTGTTTTTT
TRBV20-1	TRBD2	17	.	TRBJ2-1	CSAPLRGGRRSYNEQFF	TGCAGTGCTCCTCTGAGGGGCGGGAGGCGCTCCTACAATGAGCAGTTCTTC
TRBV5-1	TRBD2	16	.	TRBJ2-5	CASSLGLAGSSETQYF	TGCGCCAGCAGCTTGGGGCTAGCGGGGTCATCAGAGACCCAGTACTTC
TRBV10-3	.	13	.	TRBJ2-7	CATGGGQYYEQYF	TGTGCCACAGGAGGGGGACAGTATTACGAGCAGTACTTC
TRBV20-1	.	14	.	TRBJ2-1	CSARPSGRFDEQFF	TGCAGTGCTCGTCCCAGCGGCCGCTTCGATGAGCAGTTCTTC
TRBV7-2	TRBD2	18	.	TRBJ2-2	CASSLGLAGGPNTGELFF	TGTGCCAGCAGCCTGGGACTAGCGGGAGGGCCGAACACCGGGGAGCTGTTTTTT
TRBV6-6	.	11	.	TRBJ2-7	CASSTPSEQYF	TGTGCCAGCAGTACACCGAGCGAGCAGTACTTC
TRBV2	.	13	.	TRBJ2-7	CASRRGSSYEQYF	TGTGCCAGCAGACGCGGTAGCTCCTACGAGCAGTACTTC
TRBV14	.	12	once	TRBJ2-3	CASSQDIVRTYF	TGTGCCAGCAGCCAAGATATAGTTCGGACGTATTTT
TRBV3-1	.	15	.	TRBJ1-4	CASSQELQGNEKLFF	TGTGCCAGCAGCCAGGAATTGCAGGGGAATGAAAAACTGTTTTTT
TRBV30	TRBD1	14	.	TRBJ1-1	CAWSVLGQGTEAFF	TGTGCCTGGAGTGTACTAGGACAGGGGACTGAAGCTTTCTTT
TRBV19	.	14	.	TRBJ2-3	CASMVDTNTDTQYF	TGTGCCAGTATGGTGGACACAAACACAGATACGCAGTATTTT
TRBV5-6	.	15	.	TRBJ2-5	CASSLGWGNQETQYF	TGTGCCAGCAGCTTAGGATGGGGGAACCAAGAGACCCAGTACTTC